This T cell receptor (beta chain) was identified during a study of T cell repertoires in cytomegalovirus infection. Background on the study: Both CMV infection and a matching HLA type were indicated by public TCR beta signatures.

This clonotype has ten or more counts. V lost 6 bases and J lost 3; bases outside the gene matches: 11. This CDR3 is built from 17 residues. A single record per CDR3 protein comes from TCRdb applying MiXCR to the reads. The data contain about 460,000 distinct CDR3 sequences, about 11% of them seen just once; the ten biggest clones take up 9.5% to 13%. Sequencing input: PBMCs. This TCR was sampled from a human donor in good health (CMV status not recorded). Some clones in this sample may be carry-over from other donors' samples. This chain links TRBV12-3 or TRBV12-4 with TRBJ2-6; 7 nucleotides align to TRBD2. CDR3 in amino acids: CASRSAGESDGANVLTF. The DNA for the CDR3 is TGTGCCAGCAGATCGGCGGGAGAAAGCGATGGGGCCAACGTCCTGACTTTC.